These 31 T cell receptor beta chains were sequenced from one sample in a study of CD8 T cells in Susac syndrome. The RNA, about 0.5 to 1 ug, was put through reverse transcription using random hexamers. TCRdb used MiXCR to reprocess the immunoSEQ multiplex PCR reads, holding one entry per CDR3 protein. The sample yields about 100,000 distinct CDR3 sequences, 85% to 95% seen once. The specimen was CD8+ T cells from PBMCs. Every receptor here comes from a human donor in good health.

The chain uses TRBV4-1 and TRBJ1-2; possibly TRBD1 for D (5 bases). Germline-derived CDR1 and CDR2 are MGHRA and YSYEKL. This CDR3 region has 15 residues. Trimming took off 3 bases at V and 4 bases at J, with 15 bases between the two ends. For the CDR3, the DNA is TGCGCCAGCAGCCAGAGAGCAGGGCCCCTCTATGGCTACACCTTC. This gives the protein CASSQRAGPLYGYTF.

The chain links TRBV3-1 to TRBJ2-1; possibly TRBD1 for D (6 bases). Germline V gene sequence: CDR1 LGHDT, CDR2 YNNKEL (reference sequence). The CDR3 extends over 12 amino acids. Deletions cut 2 bases from V and 10 bases from J, with 9 bases between. In DNA, the CDR3 is TGTGCCAGCAGCCAAATGGACAGCGAGCAGTTCTTC. This codes for CASSQMDSEQFF.

The CDR3 reads CSARELQGYNEQFF. CDR3 coding DNA: TGCAGTGCTAGAGAGCTACAGGGATACAATGAGCAGTTCTTC. V gene TRBV20-1 combines with J gene TRBJ2-1, with D possibly matching TRBD1 (6 bases). The CDR3 is 14 amino acids. Trimming pared 0 bases from V and 4 bases from J, leaving 10 bases between. The germline CDR1 and CDR2 sequences are DFQATT and SNEGSKA (reference sequence).

The rearrangement uses TRBV2 and TRBJ1-1; 7 bases match TRBD1. CDR1 is SNHLY and CDR2 is FYNNEI in the germline V gene. With V trimmed by 9 bases and J by 0 bases, 10 bases remained unmatched. The CDR3 length is 15 residues. CDR3 nucleotides: TGTGCCAGGATCTCACCCGGGACAGTGAACACTGAAGCTTTCTTT. Protein: CARISPGTVNTEAFF.

The J gene is TRBJ1-2, the V gene TRBV2, with a tentative D call TRBD1 (5 bases). Looked up from germline, CDR1 is SNHLY and CDR2 is FYNNEI. V lost 6 bases to trimming and J lost 5 bases, with 22 bases between them. There are 16 residues in the CDR3. CDR3 nucleotide sequence: TGTGCCAGCAGCGATTCGACAGTTTCGGTTACGTATGGCTACACCTTC. Translating it yields CASSDSTVSVTYGYTF.

The rearrangement joins TRBV30 to TRBJ1-5; 8 bases are shared with TRBD1. This CDR3 comprises 14 residues. Germline V lookup: CDR1 GTSNPN, CDR2 SVGIG (reference sequence). Germline trimming cut 1 base from V and 4 bases from J; bases unmatched to any gene: 3. The CDR3 DNA reads TGTGCCTGGAGTGGGACAGGGTTTAATCAGCCCCAGCATTTT. Its protein is CAWSGTGFNQPQHF.

The chain employs TRBV27 and TRBJ1-1; 7 nucleotides line up with TRBD1. Germline loops: CDR1 MNHEY, CDR2 SMNVEV (reference sequence). The CDR3 runs to 14 residues. Trimming took 6 bases from V and 1 from J; bases not matched to a gene: 5. The CDR3 sequence: CASSTGVRNTEAFF. The CDR3 nucleotides read TGTGCCAGCAGCACAGGGGTTAGGAACACTGAAGCTTTCTTT.

This clonotype was seen once. V gene TRBV7-9 combines with J gene TRBJ2-7, with 10 bases matching TRBD1. This CDR3 is built from 13 residues. Germline trimming cut 5 bases from V and 6 bases from J; bases unmatched to any gene: 4. Looked up from germline, CDR1 is SEHNR and CDR2 is FQNEAQ (reference sequence). CDR3 loop: CASSETGGREQYF. The CDR3 coding sequence is TGTGCCAGCAGCGAGACAGGGGGCCGCGAGCAGTACTTC.

This chain joins TRBV20-1 and TRBJ2-7; 8 nucleotides match TRBD1. This CDR3 spans 14 amino acids. CDR1 DFQATT and CDR2 SNEGSKA come from the germline V gene (reference sequence). After removal of 3 bases from V and 3 bases from J, the junction contained 7 bases not matched to a gene. CDR3 sequence reads: CSASRGQAIYEQYF. Here the CDR3 DNA reads TGCAGTGCTAGCAGGGGACAGGCTATCTACGAGCAGTACTTC.

The chain couples TRBV5-1 to TRBJ2-3, with no clear D. The CDR3 is made up of 16 amino acids. CDR1 and CDR2 (germline): SGHRS, YFSETQ. V shed 1 base and J shed 2 bases, with 14 bases lying between them. CDR3 sequence reads: CASSLFQEMNTDTQYF. The CDR3 DNA is TGCGCCAGCAGCTTGTTCCAGGAGATGAACACAGATACGCAGTATTTT.

The chain combines TRBV2 with TRBJ2-1; TRBD1 matches at 7 bases. This CDR3 has 14 residues. Looked up from germline, CDR1 is SNHLY and CDR2 is FYNNEI. V lost 3 bases and J lost 5; bases outside the gene matches: 4. The CDR3 nucleotides are TGTGCCAGCAGTGAGTGGGACAGAGACAATGAGCAGTTCTTC. Translating it yields CASSEWDRDNEQFF.

This clonotype has only a few counts. This chain connects TRBV5-5 to TRBJ2-7; 7 bases agree with TRBD1. The CDR3 runs to 13 residues. The V segment lost 3 bases and the J segment 3 bases; nucleotides outside the gene matches: 3. Per germline, CDR1 SGHKS and CDR2 YYEKEE (reference sequence). Written as DNA, the CDR3 is TGTGCCAGCAGCTACCGGGACAGCTACGAGCAGTACTTC. This encodes CASSYRDSYEQYF.

V usage is TRBV6-1 and J usage is TRBJ1-2; D possibly corresponds to TRBD1 (6 bases). Per the germline V gene, CDR1 is MNHNS and CDR2 is SASEGT. The CDR3 loop spans 14 amino acids. V was trimmed by 4 bases and J by 2 bases, leaving 11 bases between them. For the CDR3, the DNA is TGTGCCAGCAGTGTACAGGGACCCAACTATGGCTACACCTTC. This codes for CASSVQGPNYGYTF.

This chain joins TRBV4-1 and TRBJ2-3; D not resolved. Germline CDR1 and CDR2: MGHRA and YSYEKL. The CDR3 runs 14 residues. Between the trimmed V and J ends, which lost 5 bases and 2 bases, there was a span of 11 bases. This CDR3 is CASSWRLITDTQYF. DNA for the CDR3: TGCGCCAGCAGCTGGAGACTCATCACAGATACGCAGTATTTT.

The V gene is TRBV13, the J gene TRBJ2-1; TRBD2 aligns across 15 bases. The CDR3 extends over 17 amino acids. The germline gives CDR1 PRHDT, CDR2 FYEKMQ (reference sequence). V lost 5 bases, J lost 5 bases, and 7 bases stayed unmatched. CDR3: CASSLGLAGGSDNEQFF. CDR3 in DNA: TGTGCCAGCAGCCTGGGACTAGCGGGGGGCTCGGACAATGAGCAGTTCTTC.

The gene calls are TRBV6-5 and TRBJ1-2; D not resolved. Germline CDR1 and CDR2: MNHEY and SVGAGI. The CDR3 spans 14 residues. Trimming shortened V by 0 bases and J by 7 bases, and 12 bases separated the two germline ends. For the CDR3, the DNA is TGTGCCAGCAGTTACTCGCAGGTTTCCTTTGGCTACACCTTC. It yields the protein CASSYSQVSFGYTF.

This clonotype was observed once. DNA of the CDR3: TGTGCCAGCAGTTCCTTCGGCGGGTTCACAGATACGCAGTATTTT. It encodes CASSSFGGFTDTQYF. The chain combines TRBV12-3 or TRBV12-4 with TRBJ2-3; a possible D gene is TRBD2 (5 bases). Trimming shortened V by 4 bases and J by 2 bases, and 13 bases separated the two germline ends. The CDR3 runs 15 residues.

The gene calls are TRBV27 and TRBJ2-2, with 12 bases lining up with TRBD2. CDR1 and CDR2 from the germline V gene are MNHEY and SMNVEV (reference sequence). V lost 0 bases and J lost 4; bases outside the gene matches: 6. The CDR3 covers 18 residues. The CDR3 is CASSLSRTSGAVTGELFF. The CDR3 bases are TGTGCCAGCAGTTTATCCAGGACTAGCGGGGCAGTCACCGGGGAGCTGTTTTTT.

J is TRBJ2-7 and V is TRBV4-1, with 7 bases matching TRBD2. Germline V CDR1 and CDR2: MGHRA, YSYEKL. V lost 4 bases and J lost 2; bases outside the gene matches: 5. The CDR3 has 14 residues. The CDR3 region has the DNA TGCGCCAGCAGCCGGGAGGGAGGGCCCTACGAGCAGTACTTC. Its translation: CASSREGGPYEQYF.

The rearrangement uses TRBV20-1 and TRBJ1-1; a weak D match, TRBD1 (5 bases). The germline gives CDR1 DFQATT, CDR2 SNEGSKA (reference sequence). The length of the CDR3 is 13 residues. Deletions cut 5 bases from V and 5 bases from J, with 15 bases between. Written as DNA, the CDR3 is TGCAGTGCTCTGGGACCCTCAGGGACTGAAGCTTTCTTT. It encodes CSALGPSGTEAFF.

The gene calls are TRBV4-2 and TRBJ1-1; the match to TRBD1 covers 8 bases. J gave up 7 bases and V 2 bases, and 6 bases lay outside the gene matches. CDR1 is LGHNA and CDR2 is YNFKEQ in the germline V gene. The CDR3 runs 14 residues. CDR3: CASSQTGGGGEAFF. CDR3 bases: TGTGCCAGCAGCCAAACAGGGGGAGGGGGTGAAGCTTTCTTT.

CDR3 bases: TGTGCCAGCAGCTTACTGGACAGGGGGTTGCGGGAGCAGTACTTC. It codes for CASSLLDRGLREQYF. The genes are TRBV7-9 and TRBJ2-7, with TRBD1 identical over 10 bases. Germline CDR1 SEHNR, CDR2 FQNEAQ (reference sequence). V lost 2 bases to trimming and J lost 7 bases; unmatched junction nucleotides: 8. CDR3 length: 15 amino acids.

The chain is built from TRBV29-1 and TRBJ2-7, with D perhaps TRBD1 (6 bases). In germline, CDR1 is SQVTM, CDR2 ANQGSEA. The CDR3 is 10 residues long. Trimming removed 5 bases from V and 6 bases from J, with 8 bases in between. CDR3 residues: CSVLGGEQYF. The CDR3 DNA follows: TGCAGCGTTCTAGGGGGCGAGCAGTACTTC.

This chain connects TRBV9 to TRBJ1-6, with TRBD1 matching 7 bases. Losses at the gene ends were 3 bases for V and 7 bases for J; bases not matched to a gene: 7. CDR3 size: 15 residues. Germline V lookup: CDR1 SGDLS, CDR2 YYNGEE. The CDR3 is CASSDGQVGNSPLHF. The CDR3 DNA reads TGTGCCAGCAGCGACGGACAGGTTGGGAATTCACCCCTCCACTTT.

V and J are TRBV29-1 and TRBJ2-2; 7 positions match TRBD2. Germline CDR1 and CDR2: SQVTM and ANQGSEA. V was pared by 8 bases and J by 1 base, with 4 bases of the junction left unmatched. The CDR3 has 13 amino acids. The CDR3 region is CSTGGGNTGELFF. The CDR3 bases are TGCAGCACTGGGGGGGGGAACACCGGGGAGCTGTTTTTT.

The chain joins TRBV6-6 to TRBJ2-7, with a possible D match to TRBD1 (6 bases). The ends were cut back, 6 bases at V and 0 bases at J, with 15 bases in the middle. This CDR3 spans 15 amino acids. The germline V gene has CDR1 MNHNY and CDR2 SVGAGI (reference sequence). The CDR3 here is CASSGDMGLSYEQYF. The CDR3 region has the DNA TGTGCCAGCAGCGGGGACATGGGGCTCTCCTACGAGCAGTACTTC.

The chain uses TRBV5-1 and TRBJ2-7; TRBD1 agrees at 8 bases. Germline V lookup: CDR1 SGHRS, CDR2 YFSETQ. V lost 4 bases, J lost 2 bases, and 8 bases stayed unmatched. The CDR3 runs 15 residues. The CDR3 bases are TGCGCCAGCAGCAACCTCGGGACAGGCCCCTACGAGCAGTACTTC. Translating it yields CASSNLGTGPYEQYF.

The chain employs TRBV7-9 and TRBJ1-2, with D unresolved. V was shortened by 3 bases and J by 8 bases, with 4 bases between the two germline ends. Per the germline V gene, CDR1 is SEHNR and CDR2 is FQNEAQ (reference sequence). CDR3 size: 10 residues. CDR3 bases: TGTGCCAGCAGCTTTGGGGGCTACACCTTC. Translation gives CASSFGGYTF.

The V gene is TRBV5-4, the J gene TRBJ1-6; no reliable D call. V dropped 0 bases and J dropped 7 bases, with 2 bases sitting between them. Germline CDR1 SGHNT, CDR2 YYREEE (reference sequence). This CDR3 contains 12 residues. The DNA of the CDR3 is TGTGCCAGCAGCTTGGAAAATTCACCCCTCCACTTT. Its protein is CASSLENSPLHF.

The chain combines TRBV10-3 with TRBJ2-7, with D perhaps TRBD1 (6 bases). The CDR3 is 14 amino acids. Between the trimmed V and J ends, which lost 3 bases and 4 bases, there was a span of 13 bases. The germline CDR1 and CDR2 sequences are ENHRY and SYGVKD. The CDR3 coding sequence is TGTGCCATCAGTGAAGGCGGCAGGGGATACGAGCAGTACTTC. Translated: CAISEGGRGYEQYF.

The chain combines TRBV3-1 with TRBJ1-2; no clear D gene. This CDR3 is built from 15 residues. V was pared by 0 bases and J by 2 bases, with 10 bases between. Germline V gives CDR1 LGHDT, CDR2 YNNKEL (reference sequence). The CDR3 protein is CASSQEGRKNYGYTF. The CDR3, as DNA: TGTGCCAGCAGCCAAGAAGGGAGGAAAAACTATGGCTACACCTTC. Full variable domain (remainder filled in from reference TRBV3-1 and TRBJ1-2): DTAVSQTPKYLVTQMGNDKSIKCEQNLGHDTMYWYKQDSKKFLKIMFSYNNKELIINETVPNRFSPKSPDKAHLNLHINSLELGDSAVYFCASSQEGRKNYGYTFGSGTRLTVV.